These 10 T cell receptor beta chains came from one sample sequenced in a study of persistence of HIV-infected CD4 T cells (dated by TCRdb to the early 2020s). In light of the paper, this sample's treatment or condition label describes: suppressive antiretroviral therapy. Lysates of CMV-infected fibroblasts at around 10 ug/mL were used to stimulate the cells. Memory populations depleted of antigen-responding cells were obtained by sorting nonresponding CD40L-negative CD69-negative CD45RO-high memory CD4+ T cells. These receptors have no identified antigens. TCRbeta repertoires were sequenced from genomic DNA with the immunoSEQ hsTCRB assay version 4 in survey mode. Not all clones reach the TCRdb copy of this immuneACCESS table, which keeps in-frame sequences only. Checked studies attribute under half of the gap to unresolved V genes and leave the rest unexplained. The sample table holds about 48,000 clones, of which over 70% were seen once. The top ten constitute 3% of the sample.

The source material was CD4+ T cells sorted from PBMCs after roughly 20-hour stimulation, sampled from a patient who received antiretroviral therapy. The sample's cell subset or site label, decoded: CD40L-CD69- CD45RO-high memory CD4 T cells not responding to CMV lysate. These receptors all stem from an adult man with HIV who was CMV-seropositive.

The V and J genes are TRBV7-8 and TRBJ2-2; the match to TRBD1 covers 10 bases. CDR1 and CDR2 from the germline V gene are SGHVS and FQNEAQ. The V gene end was trimmed by 4 bases and the J gene end by 5 bases; junction bases not matched to a gene: 7. The CDR3 is 16 amino acids. CDR3 DNA: TGTGCCAGCAGCTCCCGGGACAGGGGAGGTACCGGGGAGCTGTTTTTT. This gives the protein CASSSRDRGGTGELFF.

CDR3 DNA sequence: TGTGCCAGTAGTATAGACGCGGATAGCAATCAGCCCCAGCATTTT. Protein sequence: CASSIDADSNQPQHF. The V and J genes are TRBV19 and TRBJ1-5; D remains unclear. The CDR3 is 15 amino acids. Trimming took 0 bases from V and 0 from J, leaving 6 bases between them. Looked up from germline, CDR1 is LNHDA and CDR2 is SQIVND (reference sequence). Full variable domain (rest looked up from reference TRBV19 and TRBJ1-5): DGGITQSPKYLFRKEGQNVTLSCEQNLNHDAMYWYRQDPGQGLRLIYYSQIVNDFQKGDIAEGYSVSREKKESFPLTVTSAQKNPTAFYLCASSIDADSNQPQHFGDGTRLSIL.

This clone turned up a few times. CDR3 loop: CASTSGLGGGELFF. The CDR3 nucleotides read TGTGCCAGTACCTCGGGACTAGGTGGCGGGGAGCTGTTTTTT. The rearrangement joins TRBV19 to TRBJ2-2; TRBD2 agrees at 8 bases. CDR3 length: 14 residues. Per germline, CDR1 LNHDA and CDR2 SQIVND (reference sequence). Germline trimming cut 7 bases from V and 7 bases from J; bases unmatched to any gene: 8.

The chain recombines TRBV7-2 with TRBJ2-1; 14 nucleotides match TRBD2. The CDR3 covers 16 residues. Germline V CDR1 and CDR2: SGHTA, FQGNSA. V was clipped by 5 bases and J by 5 bases; unmatched bases: 5. The CDR3 DNA reads TGTGCCAGCAGCAAAAGGGGACTAGCGGGAGACAATGAGCAGTTCTTC. Protein: CASSKRGLAGDNEQFF.

This clone is medium-sized in the sample. V and J are TRBV2 and TRBJ1-6; weak D call: TRBD1 (6 bases). V dropped 3 bases and J dropped 10 bases, with 16 bases sitting between them. The CDR3 is 15 residues long. Germline V gives CDR1 SNHLY, CDR2 FYNNEI. The CDR3 loop is CASSDGQGRKSPLHF. The DNA of the CDR3 is TGTGCCAGCAGTGATGGCCAGGGGAGGAAATCACCCCTCCACTTT.

This clone occurred once. One junction end does not reproduce the germline sequence, and a read error may be involved. The chain employs TRBV6-1 and TRBJ1-4; TRBD1 agrees at 10 bases. The CDR3 covers 15 residues. Germline V lookup: CDR1 MNHNS, CDR2 SASEGT. The CDR3 here is CASSEDRGPHEKLFF. The CDR3 nucleotides read TGTGCCAGCAGCGAAGACAGGGGGCCTCATGAAAAACTGTTTTTT.

The CDR3 DNA is TGTGCCAGCAGCAATGACAGGGGTAGCGGCACTGAAGCTTTCTTT. It specifies CASSNDRGSGTEAFF. V is TRBV11-2 and J is TRBJ1-1, with 8 bases matching TRBD1. The CDR3 is made up of 15 amino acids. V lost 5 bases and J lost 4; bases outside the gene matches: 9. Germline V gives CDR1 SGHAT, CDR2 FQNNGV.

This chain uses TRBV6-5 with TRBJ2-7, with D perhaps TRBD2 (5 bases). The CDR3 loop spans 14 amino acids. The V end lost 2 bases, the J end lost 0 bases, and 8 bases lay between the germline ends. From germline, CDR1 is MNHEY and CDR2 SVGAGI. The chain's CDR3 is CASSYGGYSYEQYF. The DNA for the CDR3 is TGTGCCAGCAGTTACGGCGGGTACTCCTACGAGCAGTACTTC.

The chain employs TRBV5-4 and TRBJ2-2; TRBD2 aligns across 12 bases. The CDR3 consists of 17 residues. Germline values: CDR1 SGHNT, CDR2 YYREEE (reference sequence). V lost 3 bases, J lost 0 bases, and 3 bases stayed unmatched. The CDR3 region is CASSSGLAGSNTGELFF. CDR3 DNA sequence: TGTGCCAGCAGCTCCGGACTAGCGGGGTCGAACACCGGGGAGCTGTTTTTT. The complete variable domain, with remaining parts taken from reference TRBV5-4 and TRBJ2-2, reads ETGVTQSPTHLIKTRGQQVTLRCSSQSGHNTVSWYQQALGQGPQFIFQYYREEENGRGNFPPRFSGLQFPNYSSELNVNALELDDSALYLCASSSGLAGSNTGELFFGEGSRLTVL.

The V and J genes are TRBV10-1 and TRBJ2-2, with D possibly being TRBD1 (6 bases). The CDR3 extends over 17 amino acids. CDR1 is WNHNN, CDR2 SYGVQD, per germline (reference sequence). Trimming removed 0 bases at V and 4 bases at J, with 15 bases between. CDR3 in DNA: TGCGCCAGCAGTGAGTCTACGGACAGTAGGGGCACCGGGGAGCTGTTTTTT. Protein product: CASSESTDSRGTGELFF.